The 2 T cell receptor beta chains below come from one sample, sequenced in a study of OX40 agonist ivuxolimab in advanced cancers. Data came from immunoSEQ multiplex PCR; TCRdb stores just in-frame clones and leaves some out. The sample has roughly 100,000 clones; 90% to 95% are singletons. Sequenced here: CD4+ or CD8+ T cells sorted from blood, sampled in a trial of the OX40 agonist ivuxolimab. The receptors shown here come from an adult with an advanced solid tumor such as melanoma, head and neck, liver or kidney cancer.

The CDR3, as DNA: TGTGCCAGTAGTGCCCTTTCCCCGGATCAGCCCCAGCATTTT. Translated, it gives CASSALSPDQPQHF. The chain carries TRBV19 and TRBJ1-5; D remains ambiguous. V was pared by 5 bases and J by 5 bases, with 13 bases between. This CDR3 spans 14 amino acids. Germline-derived CDR1 and CDR2 are LNHDA and SQIVND (reference sequence).

This chain's CDR3 is CASSKSRPSGFGWEQFF. The CDR3 DNA is TGTGCCAGCAGCAAAAGCCGTCCTAGCGGGTTCGGGTGGGAGCAGTTCTTC. The gene calls are TRBV21-1 and TRBJ2-1; the table gives TRBD2 as D, unverified against the DNA. TRBV21-1 is flagged as a pseudogene. The CDR3 contains 17 residues.